Described below is a single T cell receptor (beta chain) sequence and its context. The antigen remains unidentified. The J segment lost 0 bases and the V segment lost 0 bases, leaving 5 bases of the junction unmatched. The germline CDR1 and CDR2 sequences are SNHLY and FYNNEI. The CDR3 covers 18 residues. This entry comes from a study of cytomegalovirus exposure and HLA in healthy donors. Study outcomes and limitations: In an earlier analysis, in 540 or so donors, most V segments appeared productive either ~87% or ~30% of the time. By a later analysis, the bulk of CMV-associated TCR beta chains appeared HLA-restricted.

PCR used 60 Vbeta primers and 13 Jbeta primers. The assay was immunoSEQ multiplex PCR, and TCRdb's table has in-frame clones only and misses some. The table has fewer than 150,000 clones, around 80% seen once. The donors, nominally healthy at sampling, likely had unrecorded immune exposures. This chain uses TRBV2 with TRBJ2-7, with TRBD2 identical over 13 bases. The clonotype was recovered from a female donor in good health and CMV-seronegative. Sequenced material: PBMCs. This CDR3 is CASSEAGTSGMSSYEQYF. CDR3 sequence (DNA): TGTGCCAGCAGTGAAGCAGGGACTAGCGGGATGAGCTCCTACGAGCAGTACTTC.